This T cell receptor (beta chain) was sequenced in a study of patients and donors after allogeneic stem cell transplantation. V gave up 1 base and J gave up 4 bases, with 5 bases separating them. Looked up from germline, CDR1 is SQVTM and CDR2 is ANQGSEA. The CDR3 covers 11 residues. One entry per CDR3 protein results from TCRdb running MiXCR on the RT-PCR reads. The sample consists of around 200,000 distinct CDR3 sequences, roughly 38% of them appearing once. The chain joins TRBV29-1 to TRBJ2-7; no firm D call. The sequence came from a human donor who was either an allogeneic HSCT recipient or a stem cell or donor lymphocyte infusion donor (not recorded which). It is not recorded whose cells these are; they may come from a transplant donor. The sequencing input was blood, either unsorted or a sorted T cell fraction (not recorded which). The CDR3: CSVEGGYEQYF. The DNA of the CDR3 is TGCAGCGTTGAAGGGGGTTACGAGCAGTACTTC.